Presented here are 28 T cell receptor beta chains from one specimen sequenced in a study of shared clonotypes between healthy human individuals. Produced via immunoSEQ multiplex PCR; TCRdb's table is partial and in-frame only. The sample holds 850,000 to 1,100,000 clones, around 77% seen once. The sample comprised memory CD4+ T cells from PBMCs. This sample's subset: CD45RA-negative fraction. The receptors come from a man aged 18 to 30 in good health. Some clones in this sample may be carry-over from other donors' samples.

The V and J genes are TRBV5-1 and TRBJ2-1, with 12 nucleotides matching TRBD2. Per germline, CDR1 SGHRS and CDR2 YFSETQ. CDR3 length: 17 amino acids. V shed 4 bases, J shed 6 bases, and the junction held 11 bases outside the gene matches. The CDR3 nucleotides read TGCGCCAGCAGCGGGGGAACTCCGGGACTAGCGGGCAATGAGCAGTTCTTC. It yields the protein CASSGGTPGLAGNEQFF.

The chain couples TRBV2 to TRBJ2-1; 10 bases are shared with TRBD1. V shed 6 bases and J 3 bases; nucleotides not matched to a gene: 20. Germline values: CDR1 SNHLY, CDR2 FYNNEI. This CDR3 spans 20 amino acids. This chain's CDR3 is CASSALNTIRTGGSYNEQFF. DNA for the CDR3: TGTGCCAGCAGCGCACTAAATACCATTAGGACAGGGGGGAGCTACAATGAGCAGTTCTTC.

In regard to this clone: Other nucleotide sequences from this sample produce the same CDR3. The V gene is TRBV2, the J gene TRBJ2-7; D remains unclear. The germline gives CDR1 SNHLY, CDR2 FYNNEI. The CDR3 loop spans 11 amino acids. The V and J ends lost 5 bases and 3 bases respectively, with 5 bases between them. CDR3 region: CASSYNYEQYF. DNA of the CDR3: TGTGCCAGCAGTTACAACTACGAGCAGTACTTC.

The genes are TRBV7-2 and TRBJ2-7, with 11 nucleotides matching TRBD2. J was trimmed by 2 bases and V by 1 base; bases with no gene match: 10. This CDR3 region has 18 residues. In germline, CDR1 is SGHTA, CDR2 FQGNSA. The chain's CDR3 is CASSLGKGLAAGAYEQYF. CDR3 in DNA: TGTGCCAGCAGCTTAGGGAAGGGACTAGCGGCGGGGGCCTACGAGCAGTACTTC.

The gene calls are TRBV30 and TRBJ1-4, with 7 nucleotides matching TRBD1. CDR1 GTSNPN and CDR2 SVGIG come from the germline V gene (reference sequence). The CDR3 is 12 amino acids. J lost 8 bases, V lost 7 bases, and 7 bases had no gene match. In DNA, the CDR3 is TGTGCCTCGGACAGGAGATCCGAAAAACTGTTTTTT. Protein product: CASDRRSEKLFF.

The rearrangement uses TRBV28 and TRBJ1-3; TRBD1 might be the D (5 bases). Between the trimmed V and J ends, which lost 6 bases and 1 base, there was a span of 22 bases. CDR3 size: 18 residues. Germline V lookup: CDR1 MDHEN, CDR2 SYDVKM. CDR3 DNA sequence: TGTGCCAGCAGCAACGGGGGGGAAGGGGCTACATCTGGAAACACCATATATTTT. Translated, it gives CASSNGGEGATSGNTIYF.

The V gene is TRBV5-7, the J gene TRBJ2-7; 8 bases align to TRBD1. TRBV5-7 is sorted into the ORF group, with uncertain function. CDR3 length: 16 amino acids. The J segment lost 5 bases and the V segment lost 1 base, leaving 11 bases of the junction unmatched. The CDR3 reads CASSLTMILTGDEQYF. CDR3 DNA sequence: TGTGCCAGCAGCTTGACCATGATATTGACAGGGGACGAGCAGTACTTC.

This clone was recorded a few times. This CDR3 is also generated by other DNA sequences in the sample. This chain links TRBV7-2 with TRBJ1-2, with 9 bases that match TRBD1. Germline CDR1 and CDR2: SGHTA and FQGNSA. Germline trimming cut 5 bases from V and 4 bases from J; bases unmatched to any gene: 2. The CDR3 extends over 13 amino acids. The DNA for the CDR3 is TGTGCCAGCAGCCCGGACAGGGGCTATGGCTACACCTTC. Its protein is CASSPDRGYGYTF.

Remarks on this clone: Its ends do not fully match the called genes, so a read error is possible. The chain employs TRBV5-4 and TRBJ2-1, with 11 bases fitting TRBD2. CDR1 and CDR2 (germline): SGHNT, YYREEE (reference sequence). CDR3 length equals 16 residues. CDR3 amino acids: CASSQGLAGSYNEQFF. DNA of the CDR3: TGCGCCAGCAGCCAAGGACTAGCGGGCTCCTACAATGAGCAGTTCTTC. Filled out from reference TRBV5-4 and TRBJ2-1, the complete variable domain reads ETGVTQSPTHLIKTRGQQVTLRCSSQSGHNTVSWYQQALGQGPQFIFQYYREEENGRGNFPPRFSGLQFPNYSSELNVNALELDDSALYLCASSQGLAGSYNEQFFGPGTRLTVL.

The chain combines TRBV7-9 with TRBJ2-3; 8 bases map to TRBD2. The trim removed 4 bases at V and 3 bases at J, leaving 9 bases unmatched. The CDR3 runs 16 residues. The germline V gene encodes CDR1 SEHNR and CDR2 FQNEAQ (reference sequence). This CDR3 is CASSSRLALNTDTQYF. The CDR3 DNA sequence: TGTGCCAGCAGCTCAAGACTAGCGTTAAATACAGATACGCAGTATTTT. The full variable domain, completed using reference TRBV7-9 and TRBJ2-3, is DTGVSQNPRHKITKRGQNVTFRCDPISEHNRLYWYRQTLGQGPEFLTYFQNEAQLEKSRLLSDRFSAERPKGSFSTLEIQRTEQGDSAMYLCASSSRLALNTDTQYFGPGTRLTVL.

The chain combines TRBV2 with TRBJ2-1; tentatively, D is TRBD1 (5 bases). The CDR3 has 13 amino acids. Trimming removed 8 bases from V and 7 bases from J, with 15 bases in between. Germline V gives CDR1 SNHLY, CDR2 FYNNEI. The CDR3, as DNA: TGTGCCAGCCTGGGGCAGGCGTGGAATGAGCAGTTCTTC. Translation: CASLGQAWNEQFF.

On this clone: This CDR3 is also generated by other DNA sequences in the sample. This chain joins TRBV28 and TRBJ1-5; unclear D gene. CDR1 MDHEN and CDR2 SYDVKM come from the germline V gene. This CDR3 spans 13 amino acids. Trimming removed 3 bases from V and 0 bases from J, with 3 bases in between. The CDR3: CASSFGSNQPQHF. Written as DNA, the CDR3 is TGTGCCAGCAGTTTTGGTAGCAATCAGCCCCAGCATTTT.

This clone has just one count. The J gene is TRBJ2-7, the V gene TRBV29-1, with 8 bases identical to TRBD1. Trimming removed 7 bases from V and 10 bases from J; junction bases left unmatched: 12. Looked up from germline, CDR1 is SQVTM and CDR2 is ANQGSEA. The CDR3 is 12 residues long. CDR3: CSGGTGSTEQYF. The DNA of the CDR3 is TGCAGCGGGGGGACAGGTTCGACGGAACAGTACTTC.

V and J are TRBV18 and TRBJ1-5; D perhaps matches TRBD1 (5 bases). The germline V gene has CDR1 KGHSH and CDR2 LQKENI. The CDR3 extends over 13 amino acids. Trimming shortened V by 0 bases and J by 8 bases, and 8 bases separated the two germline ends. This chain's CDR3 is CASSPPGLEPQHF. The CDR3 bases are TGTGCCAGCTCACCACCGGGACTAGAGCCCCAGCATTTT.

The rearrangement links TRBV28 to TRBJ2-2, with D possibly TRBD2 on 6 matching bases. This CDR3 has 16 amino acids. Per germline, CDR1 MDHEN and CDR2 SYDVKM. The V and J ends lost 11 bases and 3 bases respectively, with 22 bases between them. The CDR3 is CAAEGLSGAHTGELFF. Written as DNA, the CDR3 is TGTGCCGCGGAGGGTTTATCCGGGGCTCACACCGGGGAGCTGTTTTTT.

This chain uses TRBV7-9 with TRBJ2-7; D gene ambiguous. CDR3 length equals 14 residues. Germline V gene lookup returns CDR1 SEHNR and CDR2 FQNEAQ (reference sequence). The V end was cut by 1 base, the J end by 5 bases, with 12 bases between. The CDR3 sequence: CASSLEGKRHEQYF. DNA of the CDR3: TGTGCCAGCAGCTTAGAGGGTAAACGCCACGAGCAGTACTTC.

The table lists this clone with a count of one. The genes are TRBV20-1 and TRBJ2-5; D is tentatively TRBD1 or TRBD2 (5 bases each). Germline CDR1 DFQATT, CDR2 SNEGSKA (reference sequence). The V end was cut by 7 bases, the J end by 5 bases, with 11 bases between. The CDR3 spans 11 residues. The CDR3 loop reads CSGGSGETQYF. CDR3 in DNA: TGCAGTGGGGGGAGCGGCGAGACCCAGTACTTC.

This chain connects TRBV4-3 to TRBJ2-2, with a tentative D call TRBD1 (5 bases). Per the germline V gene, CDR1 is LGHNA and CDR2 is YSLEER. The CDR3 has 16 amino acids. The V gene lost 0 bases and the J gene lost 5 bases, with 13 bases spanning the gap. In nucleotides, the CDR3 is TGCGCCAGCAGCCAAGATCTGGGGAAGGGGACCGGGGAGCTGTTTTTT. Its protein is CASSQDLGKGTGELFF.

The genes are TRBV29-1 and TRBJ2-5; TRBD2 agrees at 8 bases. The J call could be wrong; TRBJ2-7 is a better fit for the DNA end. Germline V lookup: CDR1 SQVTM, CDR2 ANQGSEA. The CDR3 has 14 amino acids. In DNA, the CDR3 is TGCAGCGTTGCGGGGGGGTTCGCATCCTACGAGCAGTACTTC. Translated, it gives CSVAGGFASYEQYF.

This clone was picked up one time. This CDR3 is also generated by other DNA sequences in the sample. This chain connects TRBV9 to TRBJ2-1; TRBD2 agrees at 10 bases. The CDR3 is 15 residues long. The germline gives CDR1 SGDLS, CDR2 YYNGEE. With 3 bases clipped from V and 0 bases from J, the junction kept 0 bases outside the gene matches. This chain's CDR3 is CASSGTSGSYNEQFF. The DNA of the CDR3 is TGTGCCAGCAGCGGGACTAGCGGCTCCTACAATGAGCAGTTCTTC.

The chain combines TRBV7-2 with TRBJ2-7; a weak D match, TRBD2 (5 bases). This CDR3 is built from 15 residues. The germline gives CDR1 SGHTA, CDR2 FQGNSA. V was trimmed by 2 bases and J by 1 base, leaving 12 bases between them. The CDR3 DNA reads as TGTGCCAGCAGCTTATATTACGGGATTTCCTACGAGCAGTACTTC. Translation gives CASSLYYGISYEQYF.

The chain recombines TRBV30 with TRBJ1-1; 7 nucleotides agree with TRBD1. Per germline, CDR1 GTSNPN and CDR2 SVGIG (reference sequence). Trimming took 4 bases from V and 6 from J; bases not matched to a gene: 8. This CDR3 spans 13 amino acids. The CDR3: CAWKGRGDPEAFF. The CDR3 DNA sequence: TGTGCCTGGAAGGGCAGGGGGGACCCTGAAGCTTTCTTT.

The chain uses TRBV4-1 and TRBJ2-5; 11 positions agree with TRBD2. CDR3 length: 16 residues. Per germline, CDR1 MGHRA and CDR2 YSYEKL. V trimming: 2 bases; J trimming: 6 bases; junction bases outside the gene matches: 8. CDR3 protein: CASSQSLAGVGKTQYF. The CDR3 coding sequence is TGCGCCAGCAGCCAATCACTAGCGGGAGTTGGAAAGACCCAGTACTTC.

Remarks on this clone: It is likely a read error: a sequence one base away is far more abundant. The chain combines TRBV27 with TRBJ1-1; 10 bases are shared with TRBD1. Germline CDR1 reads MNHEY; CDR2 reads SMNVEV (reference sequence). The CDR3 sequence is 15 residues long. The CDR3 spells CAGSKGQGMNTEAFF. The CDR3 nucleotides are TGTGCCGGCAGTAAGGGACAGGGGATGAACACTGAAGCTTTCTTT.

The chain is built from TRBV5-1 and TRBJ1-2; D unclear. This CDR3 is built from 14 residues. V lost 4 bases to trimming and J lost 7 bases, with 17 bases between them. Per germline, CDR1 SGHRS and CDR2 YFSETQ. CDR3 DNA sequence: TGCGCCAGCAGCCCCGGGGAGGGTTTGTCTGGCTACACCTTC. Translated: CASSPGEGLSGYTF. Variable domain in full (rest from reference TRBV5-1 and TRBJ1-2): KAGVTQTPRYLIKTRGQQVTLSCSPISGHRSVSWYQQTPGQGLQFLFEYFSETQRNKGNFPGRFSGRQFSNSRSEMNVSTLELGDSALYLCASSPGEGLSGYTFGSGTRLTVV.

This clone has only a few counts. The chain couples TRBV19 to TRBJ1-1, with 9 bases fitting TRBD1. CDR3 length equals 13 residues. V lost 3 bases, J lost 10 bases, and 6 bases stayed unmatched. CDR1 and CDR2 from the germline V gene are LNHDA and SQIVND (reference sequence). This CDR3 is CASSIRDRVRAFF. The CDR3 bases are TGTGCCAGTAGTATCCGGGACAGGGTAAGAGCTTTCTTT.

In its sample, this clone was seen once. CDR3 region: CASTGLAPTDTQYF. DNA of the CDR3: TGTGCCAGCACGGGACTAGCGCCCACAGATACGCAGTATTTT. The V call is TRBV25-1, the J call TRBJ2-3, with TRBD2 identical over 10 bases. The CDR3 is made up of 14 amino acids. Germline trimming cut 7 bases from V and 2 bases from J; bases unmatched to any gene: 3. Germline lookup yields CDR1 MGHDK and CDR2 SYGVNS. Supplemented by reference TRBV25-1 and TRBJ2-3, the full variable domain reads EADIYQTPRYLVIGTGKKITLECSQTMGHDKMYWYQQDPGMELHLIHYSYGVNSTEKGDLSSESTVSRIRTEHFPLTLESARPSHTSQYLCASTGLAPTDTQYFGPGTRLTVL.

The chain combines TRBV5-5 with TRBJ2-7; 7 bases are shared with TRBD2. The CDR3 spans 15 residues. Germline CDR1 SGHKS, CDR2 YYEKEE (reference sequence). Trimming cost V 4 bases and J 0 bases; bases outside gene matches: 7. The CDR3 coding sequence is TGTGCCAGCAGCCCCGGGTTAGCGGGCTCCTACGAGCAGTACTTC. Translating gives CASSPGLAGSYEQYF. The complete variable domain, with remaining parts taken from reference TRBV5-5 and TRBJ2-7, reads DAGVTQSPTHLIKTRGQQVTLRCSPISGHKSVSWYQQVLGQGPQFIFQYYEKEERGRGNFPDRFSARQFPNYSSELNVNALLLGDSALYLCASSPGLAGSYEQYFGPGTRLTVT.